Shown below are 17 T cell receptor beta chains from a single sample sequenced in a study of memory CD4+ T cells and cytomegalovirus serostatus. The sort gate was single viable CD3+CD4+CD8-CD45RO+ cells for memory CD4+ T cells. Assay used: immunoSEQ multiplex PCR; TCRdb lists only in-frame clones, some missing. The data contain fewer than 75,000 clones, over 75% of them singletons. The source material was memory CD4+ T cells from blood. The receptors were gathered from an adult in good health and CMV-seronegative.

V and J are TRBV28 and TRBJ1-2, with TRBD1 matching 9 bases. The CDR3 is made up of 14 amino acids. Trimming cost V 9 bases and J 5 bases; bases outside gene matches: 10. CDR1 and CDR2 (germline): MDHEN, SYDVKM. CDR3 sequence (DNA): TGTGCCAGTTTCCCGGGACAGGGTCTATATGGCTACACCTTC. The encoded protein is CASFPGQGLYGYTF.

This chain uses TRBV9 with TRBJ2-7; TRBD2 agrees at 11 bases. Trimming took 3 bases from V and 4 from J; bases not matched to a gene: 6. This CDR3 is 15 amino acids long. Germline V gene sequence: CDR1 SGDLS, CDR2 YYNGEE. The CDR3 loop reads CASSAASGRWYEQYF. The CDR3 bases are TGTGCCAGCAGCGCCGCTAGCGGGAGGTGGTACGAGCAGTACTTC.

This chain connects TRBV7-2 to TRBJ2-5, with D perhaps TRBD1 or TRBD2 (6 bases each). The CDR3 is 16 residues long. The germline V and J ends were trimmed by 4 bases and 4 bases, with 19 bases remaining between them. The germline V gene has CDR1 SGHTA and CDR2 FQGNSA. The CDR3 here is CASSSRLTGATETQYF. For the CDR3, the DNA is TGTGCCAGCAGCTCCCGCCTGACGGGGGCTACAGAGACCCAGTACTTC.

The chain carries TRBV2 and TRBJ1-4; D remains ambiguous. The germline V gene encodes CDR1 SNHLY and CDR2 FYNNEI. The V gene lost 7 bases and the J gene lost 0 bases, with 9 bases spanning the gap. The CDR3 loop spans 14 amino acids. The CDR3 region is CASTRAATNEKLFF. The CDR3, as DNA: TGTGCCAGCACTCGGGCTGCAACTAATGAAAAACTGTTTTTT.

V gene TRBV13 combines with J gene TRBJ2-5; maybe TRBD2 (5 bases). The germline V gene encodes CDR1 PRHDT and CDR2 FYEKMQ (reference sequence). Trimming left V 4 bases short and J 4 bases short, with 16 bases between. This CDR3 comprises 15 residues. The CDR3 region has the DNA TGTGCCAGCAGCTCAACAACTAGGACGGGAGAGACCCAGTACTTC. This sequence encodes CASSSTTRTGETQYF.

The chain is built from TRBV5-1 and TRBJ1-2; maybe TRBD1 (5 bases). V lost 0 bases and J 5 bases, leaving 11 bases between the germline ends. The CDR3 runs 14 residues. Per the germline V gene, CDR1 is SGHRS and CDR2 is YFSETQ. The CDR3 DNA follows: TGCGCCAGCAGCTTGGCCACAGGAGGATATGGCTACACCTTC. Its protein product is CASSLATGGYGYTF.

J is TRBJ2-3 and V is TRBV4-1, with D perhaps matching TRBD2 (5 bases). From germline, CDR1 is MGHRA and CDR2 YSYEKL. The CDR3 is 16 residues long. The ends were cut back, 0 bases at V and 1 base at J, with 11 bases in the middle. CDR3 in DNA: TGCGCCAGCAGCCAAGATCCTAGCAGCCGCACAGATACGCAGTATTTT. It specifies CASSQDPSSRTDTQYF.

Concerning this clone itself: The junction shows a germline mismatch at one end, possibly a read error. The chain has TRBV4-2 and TRBJ2-3, with TRBD2 matching over 11 bases. Germline V gene data show CDR1 as LGHNA and CDR2 as YNFKEQ. The CDR3 consists of 17 residues. Here the CDR3 reads CTSSQAISGGASDTQYF. The CDR3 bases are TGTACCAGCAGCCAAGCAATTAGCGGGGGGGCATCAGATACGCAGTATTTT.

The V call is TRBV5-4, the J call TRBJ2-3, with no clear D. CDR1 SGHNT and CDR2 YYREEE come from the germline V gene (reference sequence). Trimming took off 4 bases at V and 6 bases at J, with 15 bases between the two ends. The CDR3 has 14 residues. DNA of the CDR3: TGTGCCAGCAGCCCAGACTCTCACGGGGATACGCAGTATTTT. The encoded protein is CASSPDSHGDTQYF.

This sequence joins TRBV28 and TRBJ1-2; unclear D gene. The V gene's germline CDR1 is MDHEN and CDR2 SYDVKM. The CDR3 length is 13 residues. Trimming stripped 3 bases from V and 3 bases from J, with 8 bases between. CDR3 amino acids: CASSFSNDYGYTF. The CDR3 coding sequence is TGTGCCAGCAGTTTCAGCAACGACTATGGCTACACCTTC.

This rearrangement joins TRBV7-5 to TRBJ1-3; no check of the table's D call, TRBD1, against the DNA was made. TRBV7-5 is annotated as a pseudogene. The CDR3 has 16 residues. CDR3 loop: CATNRLGDSSGNTIYF. CDR3 nucleotides: TGTGCCACTAACCGATTGGGCGATAGCTCTGGAAACACCATATATTTT.

The chain combines TRBV30 with TRBJ2-7; 7 nucleotides match TRBD2. From germline, CDR1 is GTSNPN and CDR2 SVGIG (reference sequence). CDR3 length: 15 amino acids. The V segment lost 2 bases and the J segment 2 bases; nucleotides outside the gene matches: 9. The CDR3 reads CAWSRGAGVAYEQYF. CDR3 nucleotides: TGTGCCTGGAGTAGGGGTGCGGGAGTGGCCTACGAGCAGTACTTC.

The chain is built from TRBV29-1 and TRBJ1-1; D ambiguous. Trimming removed 7 bases at V and 4 bases at J, with 16 bases between. This CDR3 contains 13 residues. Germline V gene lookup returns CDR1 SQVTM and CDR2 ANQGSEA. The DNA of the CDR3 is TGCAGCGCCTCCGGAGGGAAGGTCACTGAAGCTTTCTTT. Residues: CSASGGKVTEAFF. Variable domain in full (rest from reference TRBV29-1 and TRBJ1-1): SAVISQKPSRDICQRGTSLTIQCQVDSQVTMMFWYRQQPGQSLTLIATANQGSEATYESGFVIDKFPISRPNLTFSTLTVSNMSPEDSSIYLCSASGGKVTEAFFGQGTRLTVV.

Here the CDR3 reads CSGQGEAFF. CDR3 in DNA: TGCAGTGGGCAGGGAGAAGCTTTCTTT. This chain uses TRBV20-1 with TRBJ1-1; D perhaps matches TRBD1 (5 bases). CDR1 DFQATT and CDR2 SNEGSKA come from the germline V gene (reference sequence). The ends were cut back, 7 bases at V and 8 bases at J, with 8 bases in the middle. CDR3 length: 9 amino acids.

This sequence joins TRBV19 and TRBJ1-1; tentatively, D is TRBD1 (6 bases). The CDR3 sequence is 13 residues long. Trimming pared 0 bases from V and 8 bases from J, leaving 10 bases between. Germline V gene sequence: CDR1 LNHDA, CDR2 SQIVND (reference sequence). The CDR3 DNA sequence: TGTGCCAGTAGTATAGATGGGGGGCACGAAGCTTTCTTT. This gives the protein CASSIDGGHEAFF.

The chain is built from TRBV7-8 and TRBJ1-2, with D hard to call. This CDR3 contains 14 residues. Between the trimmed V and J ends, which lost 5 bases and 2 bases, there was a span of 12 bases. Germline values: CDR1 SGHVS, CDR2 FQNEAQ. CDR3 nucleotide sequence: TGTGCCAGCAGCCCCGAGGCGTTAAACTATGGCTACACCTTC. It translates to CASSPEALNYGYTF.

The gene calls are TRBV18 and TRBJ1-2; the match to TRBD1 covers 7 bases. The CDR3 runs to 14 residues. J gave up 4 bases and V 3 bases, and 5 bases lay outside the gene matches. CDR1 is KGHSH and CDR2 is LQKENI in the germline V gene. The CDR3 protein is CASSPPTGSYGYTF. CDR3 DNA sequence: TGTGCCAGCTCACCGCCGACAGGGAGCTATGGCTACACCTTC.